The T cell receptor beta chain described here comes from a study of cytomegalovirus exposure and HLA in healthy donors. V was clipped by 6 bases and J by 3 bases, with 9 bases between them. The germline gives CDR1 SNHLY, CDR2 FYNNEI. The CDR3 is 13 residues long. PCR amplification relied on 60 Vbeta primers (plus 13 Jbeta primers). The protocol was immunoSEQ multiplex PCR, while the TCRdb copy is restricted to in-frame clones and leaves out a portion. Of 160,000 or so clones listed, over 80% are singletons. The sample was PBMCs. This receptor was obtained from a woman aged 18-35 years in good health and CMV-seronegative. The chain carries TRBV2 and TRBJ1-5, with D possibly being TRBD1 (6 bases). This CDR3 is CASSGQYNQPQHF. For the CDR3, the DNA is TGTGCCAGCAGCGGACAGTACAATCAGCCCCAGCATTTT. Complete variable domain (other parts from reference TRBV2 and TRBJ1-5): EPEVTQTPSHQVTQMGQEVILRCVPISNHLYFYWYRQILGQKVEFLVSFYNNEISEKSEIFDDQFSVERPDGSNFTLKIRSTKLEDSAMYFCASSGQYNQPQHFGDGTRLSIL.